The 10 T cell receptor beta chains below come from one sample, sequenced in a study of blood T cell repertoires in COVID-19. Clones were read by immunoSEQ multiplex PCR, and TCRdb kept only the in-frame ones, dropping some. Among about 280,000 clones listed, roughly 80% were seen once. The sequenced sample consisted of PBMCs or T cells enriched from blood (not recorded which). The receptor set was obtained from a man in his forties who had been exposed to COVID-19.

The chain combines TRBV30 with TRBJ2-2; no clear D. Per germline, CDR1 GTSNPN and CDR2 SVGIG (reference sequence). Trimming left V 5 bases short and J 1 base short, with 5 bases between. The CDR3 extends over 12 amino acids. The CDR3 is CAWEMNTGELFF. The CDR3 DNA reads as TGTGCCTGGGAGATGAACACCGGGGAGCTGTTTTTT.

The table lists this clone with a few counts. The sample holds other DNA sequences that translate to the same CDR3. The chain combines TRBV18 with TRBJ2-6; 12 bases agree with TRBD2. CDR1 and CDR2 (germline): KGHSH, LQKENI. The CDR3 loop spans 18 amino acids. V lost 3 bases to trimming and J lost 0 bases; unmatched junction nucleotides: 3. CDR3 region: CASSPPSGRVSGANVLTF. The CDR3 DNA is TGTGCCAGCTCACCGCCTAGCGGGAGGGTCTCTGGGGCCAACGTCCTGACTTTC.

The V and J genes are TRBV23-1 and TRBJ2-7; a possible D gene is TRBD1 (5 bases). TRBV23-1 is assigned to the ORF class and has an uncertain function. The CDR3 is 16 amino acids. Trimming took 0 bases from V and 3 from J, leaving 15 bases between them. The CDR3 DNA follows: TGCGCCAGCAGTCAATCATCCAGGGCATCTCTCTACGAGCAGTACTTC. As protein: CASSQSSRASLYEQYF.

The rearrangement joins TRBV6-4 to TRBJ2-3; 11 bases map to TRBD2. J gave up 2 bases and V 3 bases, and 1 base lay outside the gene matches. The CDR3 runs 15 residues. CDR1 is MRHNA and CDR2 is SNTAGT in the germline V gene. The CDR3 region is CASSDSGRATDTQYF. CDR3 DNA sequence: TGTGCCAGCAGTGATAGCGGGAGGGCCACAGATACGCAGTATTTT.

J is TRBJ2-2 and V is TRBV3-1 (or the pseudogene TRBV3-2), with D possibly matching TRBD2 (6 bases). V lost 0 bases to trimming and J lost 1 base, with 15 bases between them. The CDR3 has 18 residues. Looked up from germline, CDR1 is LGHDT and CDR2 is YNNKEL (reference sequence). In DNA, the CDR3 is TGTGCCAGCAGCCAAGAAATCGCGGCGGGACGGAACACCGGGGAGCTGTTTTTT. Its protein is CASSQEIAAGRNTGELFF.

The chain is built from TRBV20-1 and TRBJ2-4; tentatively, D is TRBD2 (5 bases). The V end lost 3 bases, the J end lost 4 bases, and 22 bases lay between the germline ends. The CDR3 runs 17 residues. The V gene's germline CDR1 is DFQATT and CDR2 SNEGSKA (reference sequence). This CDR3 reads CSASSILLGDLKNIQYF. CDR3 in DNA: TGCAGTGCTAGTTCAATCCTGTTGGGAGACCTAAAAAACATTCAGTACTTC.

The chain couples TRBV7-3 to TRBJ2-1, with TRBD1 identical over 10 bases. The CDR3 sequence is 13 residues long. From germline, CDR1 is SGHTA and CDR2 FQGTGA. Losses at the gene ends were 5 bases for V and 14 bases for J; bases not matched to a gene: 9. Here the CDR3 reads CASSKKTGTGEFF. For the CDR3, the DNA is TGTGCCAGCAGCAAAAAGACCGGGACAGGGGAGTTCTTC.

This clone has only a few counts. The same CDR3 is also encoded by other DNA sequences in this sample. J is TRBJ2-1 and V is TRBV9; D gene uncertain. CDR1 and CDR2 (germline): SGDLS, YYNGEE. Trimming left V 1 base short and J 5 bases short, with 10 bases between. The CDR3 has 14 amino acids. CDR3 DNA sequence: TGTGCCAGCAGCGTACTACGGGTTGACAATGAGCAGTTCTTC. Translating it yields CASSVLRVDNEQFF.

This clone showed up just once. The rearrangement joins TRBV7-3 to TRBJ2-1, with 7 positions matching TRBD1. CDR1 and CDR2 (germline): SGHTA, FQGTGA. The length of the CDR3 is 14 residues. Germline trimming cut 5 bases from V and 5 bases from J; bases unmatched to any gene: 6. In DNA, the CDR3 is TGTGCCAGCAGCCTAGGACAGGCAAACAATGAGCAGTTCTTC. Its protein is CASSLGQANNEQFF. The full variable domain, its missing parts supplied by reference TRBV7-3 and TRBJ2-1, is GAGVSQTPSNKVTEKGKYVELRCDPISGHTALYWYRQSLGQGPEFLIYFQGTGAADDSGLPNDRFFAVRPEGSVSTLKIQRTERGDSAVYLCASSLGQANNEQFFGPGTRLTVL.

The chain is built from TRBV11-2 and TRBJ2-1; TRBD2 might be the D (6 bases). CDR1 and CDR2 from the germline V gene are SGHAT and FQNNGV. Trimming removed 1 base from V and 4 bases from J, with 8 bases in between. This CDR3 contains 14 residues. The CDR3 DNA reads TGTGCCAGCAGCTTAGCGCGGGATTACAATGAGCAGTTCTTC. Translated: CASSLARDYNEQFF.